These T cell receptor beta chains were read from a single sample in a study of blood T cell repertoires in COVID-19. Repertoires were generated with immunoSEQ multiplex PCR, while TCRdb's copy carries only in-frame clones and drops some. Of around 74,000 clones in the sample, about 87% are singletons; the top ten hold under 6%. Specimen: peripheral blood. These receptors were taken from a middle-aged man with active COVID-19. CDR3s include the opening cysteine and the closing phenylalanine or tryptophan. D genes are given only for firm matches. Not all rows give a size; the values are once, few, many and, for expanded clones, a class.

j_call	d_call	v_call	clone_size	cdr3_nt	cdr3_aa
TRBJ2-7	TRBD2	TRBV3-1/TRBV3-2	NA	TGTGCCAGCAGCCAAGCTCGGACTAGCGCCTACGAGCAGTACTTC	CASSQARTSAYEQYF
TRBJ2-5	NA	TRBV10-2	NA	TGCGCCAGCAGTGATGGGACAAATTCAGAGACCCAGTACTTC	CASSDGTNSETQYF
TRBJ2-7	TRBD1	TRBV18	once	TGTGCCAGCTCACCGGGACAGGGGGACAAGCAGTACTTC	CASSPGQGDKQYF
TRBJ2-1	NA	TRBV30	NA	TGTGCCTGGAGTGTGACGGAGTTTAATGAGCAGTTCTTC	CAWSVTEFNEQFF
TRBJ2-1	TRBD1	TRBV11-2	NA	TGTGCCAGCAGCCGAGGGACAGCCCAGTTCTTC	CASSRGTAQFF
TRBJ2-7	NA	TRBV6-6	few	TGTGCCAGCAGTACAGGGAGTATCTCCGAGCAGTACTTC	CASSTGSISEQYF
TRBJ1-3	NA	TRBV9	NA	TGTGCCAGCAGCGTAGACCCCGGGAGCTCTGGAAACACCATATATTTT	CASSVDPGSSGNTIYF
TRBJ1-1	NA	TRBV7-2	NA	TGTGCCAGCACCCTGTTGGGGAGCAGCCTCGGTGAAGCTTTCTTT	CASTLLGSSLGEAFF
TRBJ2-2	NA	TRBV28	NA	TGTGCCAGCAGGCAGGGATCAAACACCGGGGAGCTGTTTTTT	CASRQGSNTGELFF
TRBJ2-7	NA	TRBV4-2	once	TGTGCCAGCTCACCGGGACTCCCACCCGAGCAGTACTTC	CASSPGLPPEQYF
TRBJ2-7	NA	TRBV4-3	few	TGCGCCAGCAGCCAAGATAGCGGAGAGCAGTACTTC	CASSQDSGEQYF
TRBJ2-1	NA	TRBV28	NA	TGTGCCAGCAGTCCCGACCGGGAATACAATGAGCAGTTCTTC	CASSPDREYNEQFF
TRBJ2-7	TRBD1	TRBV7-8	NA	TGTGCCAGCAGCTCTACCGGGACAGGGAGTTACGAGCAGTACTTC	CASSSTGTGSYEQYF
TRBJ1-1	NA	TRBV6-5	NA	TGTGCCAGCAGCCGGGGGCGGGGGACTGAAGCTTTCTTT	CASSRGRGTEAFF
TRBJ1-3	NA	TRBV18	once	TGTGCCAGCTCACCCCCACGCGGGGTTGGAAACACCATATATTTT	CASSPPRGVGNTIYF
TRBJ2-3	TRBD2	TRBV27	NA	TGTGCCAGCAGCCCACTGAAGGGACTAGCGGTCACAGATACGCAGTATTTT	CASSPLKGLAVTDTQYF
TRBJ2-3	TRBD1	TRBV28	NA	TGTGCCAGTGGAAAAGGACAGGGGGCCTCAGATACGCAGTATTTT	CASGKGQGASDTQYF
TRBJ2-7	TRBD2	TRBV15	once	TGTGCCACCAGCAGAGATCTTCTAGCGGGAGCTTACGAGCAGTACTTC	CATSRDLLAGAYEQYF
TRBJ2-7	TRBD1	TRBV12-3/TRBV12-4	NA	TGTGCCAGCTTACAGGGGTACGAGCAGTACTTC	CASLQGYEQYF
TRBJ2-2	NA	TRBV4-1	NA	TGCGCCAGCAGCCAAGATGGAGGGAGAACCGGGGAGCTGTTTTTT	CASSQDGGRTGELFF
TRBJ1-5	NA	TRBV2	once	TGTGCCAGCAGTGAAGATATCAATCAGCCCCAGCATTTT	CASSEDINQPQHF
TRBJ1-3	NA	TRBV11-2	NA	TGTGCCAGCAGCACCCCGGTCTCGGGGGGCTCTGGAAACACCATATATTTT	CASSTPVSGGSGNTIYF
TRBJ2-1	NA	TRBV6-2/TRBV6-3	NA	TGTGCCAGCAGTTACTTGGGCGGGGTTAGGACCTACAATGAGCAGTTCTTC	CASSYLGGVRTYNEQFF
TRBJ2-1	NA	TRBV28	NA	TGTGCCAGCAGCACAGGACATCGGTCGGCGCAGTTCTTC	CASSTGHRSAQFF
TRBJ2-1	TRBD1	TRBV15	NA	TGTGCCACCAGCAGTTTGACAGGGAGTGAGCAGTTCTTC	CATSSLTGSEQFF
TRBJ1-6	NA	TRBV28	NA	TGTGCCAGCAGTTTAGGGAGCTCCTATAATTCACCCCTCCACTTT	CASSLGSSYNSPLHF
TRBJ1-2	NA	TRBV15	NA	TGTGCCACCAGCAGAGACCCCCAGGTGAACTATGGCTACACCTTC	CATSRDPQVNYGYTF